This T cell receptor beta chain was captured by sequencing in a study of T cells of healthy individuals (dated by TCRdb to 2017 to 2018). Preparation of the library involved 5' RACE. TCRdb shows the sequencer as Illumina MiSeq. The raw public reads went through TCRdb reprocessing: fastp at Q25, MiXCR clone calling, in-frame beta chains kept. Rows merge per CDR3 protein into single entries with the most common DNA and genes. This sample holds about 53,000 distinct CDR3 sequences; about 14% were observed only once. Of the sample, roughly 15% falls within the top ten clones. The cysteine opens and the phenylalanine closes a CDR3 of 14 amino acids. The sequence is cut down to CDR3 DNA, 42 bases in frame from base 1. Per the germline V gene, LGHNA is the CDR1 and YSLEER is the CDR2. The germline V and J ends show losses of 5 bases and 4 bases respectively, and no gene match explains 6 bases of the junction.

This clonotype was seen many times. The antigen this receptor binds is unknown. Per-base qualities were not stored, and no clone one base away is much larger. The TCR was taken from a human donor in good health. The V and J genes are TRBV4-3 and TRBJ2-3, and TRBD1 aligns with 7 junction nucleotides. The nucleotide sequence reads TGCGCCAGCAGCGATGCACAGGGGTCAGATACGCAGTATTTT. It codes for CASSDAQGSDTQYF.